This TCR beta chain was identified during a study of shared clonotypes between healthy human individuals. As for the study in general: Researchers assigned three CD4 naive, three CD4 memory, two CD8 naive and one CD8 memory plate to each donor.

About this clone: Its antigen is currently unknown.

CDR3 size: 16 residues. Per the germline V gene, CDR1 is SNHLY and CDR2 is FYNNEI. Terminally differentiated effector memory CD45RA+ cells were excluded from the naive CD8 cells, which were CD45RO-negative and positively selected for CCR7. The authors' processing: ImmunoSEQ yielded junction-only sequences lacking quality scores, so filtering differed. Measured with immunoSEQ multiplex PCR; TCRdb has only the in-frame clones, and not every one. That table gives V, J and clone size, and the DNA gave D and trimming. This sample has about 650,000 clones, with nearly 97% found just once. Points from the study as a whole: It was the non-shared clonotypes that had lower generation probabilities than clonotypes shared by all four donors.

The sequence was collected from a woman aged 25 to 45 in good health. The V gene is TRBV2, the J gene TRBJ2-5, with TRBD1 matching over 11 bases. Matching the DNA end better, TRBJ2-7 makes the J call doubtful. The sequenced sample was naive CD8+ T cells sorted from blood. CDR3: CASRGQGGTGLYEQYF. Here the CDR3 DNA reads TGTGCCAGCAGGGGACAGGGGGGAACCGGATTATACGAGCAGTACTTC.